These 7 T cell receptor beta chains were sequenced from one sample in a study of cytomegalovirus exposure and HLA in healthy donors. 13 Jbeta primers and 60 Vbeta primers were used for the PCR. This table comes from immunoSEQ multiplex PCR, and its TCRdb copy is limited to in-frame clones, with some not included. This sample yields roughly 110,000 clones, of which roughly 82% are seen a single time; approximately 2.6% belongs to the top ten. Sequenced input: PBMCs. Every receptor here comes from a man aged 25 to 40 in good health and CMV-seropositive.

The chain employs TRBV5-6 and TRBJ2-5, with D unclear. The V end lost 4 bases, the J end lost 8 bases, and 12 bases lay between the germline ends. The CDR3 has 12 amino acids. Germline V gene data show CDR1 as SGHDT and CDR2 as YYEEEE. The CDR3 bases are TGTGCCAGCAGCATGCCCCAGCGCACCCAGTACTTC. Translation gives CASSMPQRTQYF.

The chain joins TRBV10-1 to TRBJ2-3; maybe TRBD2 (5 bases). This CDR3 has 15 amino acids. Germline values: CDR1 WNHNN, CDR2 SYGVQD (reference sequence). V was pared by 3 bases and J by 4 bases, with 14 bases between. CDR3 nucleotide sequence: TGCGCCAGCAGTGAAGGGAGCCGAACCTCAGATACGCAGTATTTT. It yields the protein CASSEGSRTSDTQYF.

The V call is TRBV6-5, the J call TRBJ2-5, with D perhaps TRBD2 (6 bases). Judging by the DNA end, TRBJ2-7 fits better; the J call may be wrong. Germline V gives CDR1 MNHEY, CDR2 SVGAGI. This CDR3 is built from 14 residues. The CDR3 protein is CASSPQEGPYEQYF. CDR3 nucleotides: TGTGCCAGCAGCCCCCAGGAGGGTCCGTACGAGCAGTACTTC.

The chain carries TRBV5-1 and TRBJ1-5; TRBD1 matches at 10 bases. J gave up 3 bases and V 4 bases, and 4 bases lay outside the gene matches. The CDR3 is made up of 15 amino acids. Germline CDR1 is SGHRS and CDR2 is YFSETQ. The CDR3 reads CASSKTGGVNQPQHF. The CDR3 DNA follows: TGCGCCAGCAGCAAGACAGGGGGCGTCAATCAGCCCCAGCATTTT. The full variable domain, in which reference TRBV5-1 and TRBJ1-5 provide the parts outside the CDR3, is KAGVTQTPRYLIKTRGQQVTLSCSPISGHRSVSWYQQTPGQGLQFLFEYFSETQRNKGNFPGRFSGRQFSNSRSEMNVSTLELGDSALYLCASSKTGGVNQPQHFGDGTRLSIL.

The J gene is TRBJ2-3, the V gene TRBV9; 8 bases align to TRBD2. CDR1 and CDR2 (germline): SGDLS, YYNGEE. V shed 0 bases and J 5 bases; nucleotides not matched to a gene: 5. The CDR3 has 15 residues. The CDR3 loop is CASSVAGGPVDTQYF. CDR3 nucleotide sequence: TGTGCCAGCAGCGTAGCGGGGGGGCCAGTAGATACGCAGTATTTT.

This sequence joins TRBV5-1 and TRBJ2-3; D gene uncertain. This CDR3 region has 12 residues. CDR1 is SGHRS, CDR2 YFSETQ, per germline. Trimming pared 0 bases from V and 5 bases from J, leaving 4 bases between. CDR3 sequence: CASSLGQDTQYF. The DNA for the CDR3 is TGCGCCAGCAGCTTGGGACAAGATACGCAGTATTTT.

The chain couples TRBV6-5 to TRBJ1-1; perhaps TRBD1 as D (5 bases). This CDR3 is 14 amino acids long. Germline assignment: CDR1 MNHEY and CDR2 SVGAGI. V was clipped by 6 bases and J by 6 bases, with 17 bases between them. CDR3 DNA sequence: TGTGCCAGCAGCTTGGACACGGCTGTCCCTGAAGCTTTCTTT. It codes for CASSLDTAVPEAFF.